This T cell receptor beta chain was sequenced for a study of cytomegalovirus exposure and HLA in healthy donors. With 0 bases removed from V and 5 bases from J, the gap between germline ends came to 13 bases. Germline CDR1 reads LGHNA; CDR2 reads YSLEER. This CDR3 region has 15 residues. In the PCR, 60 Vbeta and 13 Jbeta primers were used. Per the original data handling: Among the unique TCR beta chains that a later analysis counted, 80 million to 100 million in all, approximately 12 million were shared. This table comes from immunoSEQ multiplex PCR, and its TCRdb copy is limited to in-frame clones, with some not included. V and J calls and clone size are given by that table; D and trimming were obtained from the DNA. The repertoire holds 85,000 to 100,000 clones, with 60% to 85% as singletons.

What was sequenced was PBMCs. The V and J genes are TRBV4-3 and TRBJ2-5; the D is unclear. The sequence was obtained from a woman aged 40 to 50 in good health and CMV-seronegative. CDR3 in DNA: TGCGCCAGCAGCCAAGATCTCAACATATGGGAGACCCAGTACTTC. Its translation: CASSQDLNIWETQYF.